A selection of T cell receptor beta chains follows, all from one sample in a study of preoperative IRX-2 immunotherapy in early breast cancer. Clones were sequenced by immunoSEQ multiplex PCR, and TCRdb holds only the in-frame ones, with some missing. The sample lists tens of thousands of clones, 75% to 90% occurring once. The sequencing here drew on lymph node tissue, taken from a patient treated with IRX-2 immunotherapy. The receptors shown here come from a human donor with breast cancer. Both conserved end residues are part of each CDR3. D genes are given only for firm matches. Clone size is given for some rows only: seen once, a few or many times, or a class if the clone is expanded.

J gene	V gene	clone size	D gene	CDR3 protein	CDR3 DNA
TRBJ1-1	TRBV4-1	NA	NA	CASSPARTAENTEAFF	TGCGCCAGCAGCCCAGCGAGGACAGCCGAGAACACTGAAGCTTTCTTT
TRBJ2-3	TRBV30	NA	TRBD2	CAWSKRGGADTQYF	TGTGCCTGGAGTAAGCGGGGGGGCGCGGATACGCAGTATTTT
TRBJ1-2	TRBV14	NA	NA	CASSYQQGRYGYTF	TGTGCCAGCAGCTACCAGCAGGGACGGTATGGCTACACCTTC
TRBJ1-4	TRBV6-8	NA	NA	CASSYAWLGEKLFF	TGTGCCAGCAGTTACGCTTGGCTAGGGGAAAAACTGTTTTTT
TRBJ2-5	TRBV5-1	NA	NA	CASSLANGGPQETQYF	TGCGCCAGCAGCTTGGCCAATGGGGGGCCGCAAGAGACCCAGTACTTC
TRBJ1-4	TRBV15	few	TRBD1	CATSSETGATNEKLFF	TGTGCCACCAGCAGTGAGACAGGGGCAACTAATGAAAAACTGTTTTTT
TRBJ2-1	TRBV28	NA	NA	CASSMGLTRGDEQFF	TGTGCCAGCAGCATGGGACTCACCCGAGGGGATGAGCAGTTCTTC
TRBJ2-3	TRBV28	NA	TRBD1	CASSARGTGGTDTQYF	TGTGCCAGCAGTGCCCGTGGGACAGGAGGCACAGATACGCAGTATTTT
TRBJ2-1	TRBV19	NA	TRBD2	CASSIVPGAGSNEQFF	TGTGCCAGTAGTATAGTACCGGGAGCGGGGAGCAATGAGCAGTTCTTC
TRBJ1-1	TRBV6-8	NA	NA	CASSSTRLYTEAFF	TGTGCCAGCAGTTCCACTAGGTTGTACACTGAAGCTTTCTTT
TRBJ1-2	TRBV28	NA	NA	CASSFGLTGSRNYGYTF	TGTGCCAGCAGTTTTGGTTTAACAGGGAGTAGAAACTATGGCTACACCTTC
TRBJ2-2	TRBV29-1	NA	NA	CSVHREESAGELFF	TGCAGCGTTCACAGGGAAGAAAGCGCCGGGGAGCTGTTTTTT
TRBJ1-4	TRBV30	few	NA	CAWSALNEKLFF	TGTGCCTGGAGTGCTCTTAATGAAAAACTGTTTTTT
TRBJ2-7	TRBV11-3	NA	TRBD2	CASSLVSGGPEQYF	TGTGCCAGCAGCTTAGTTAGCGGGGGTCCCGAGCAGTACTTC
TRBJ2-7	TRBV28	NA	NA	CASSQRGSPEQYF	TGTGCCAGCAGTCAGAGGGGGAGTCCCGAGCAGTACTTC
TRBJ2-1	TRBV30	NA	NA	CAWSLRMYNEQFF	TGTGCCTGGAGTCTGCGGATGTACAATGAGCAGTTCTTC
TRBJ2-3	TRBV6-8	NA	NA	CAISASQVTHTDTQYF	TGTGCCATCAGCGCCTCCCAGGTAACCCACACAGATACGCAGTATTTT